These T cell receptor beta chains were read from a single sample in a study of T cells after yellow fever vaccination. MiXCR, run by TCRdb on the 5' RACE reads, gives a single entry per CDR3 protein. The table includes roughly 79,000 distinct CDR3 sequences, about 7.7% detected once. The sequenced sample was CD8+ T cells sorted from PBMCs, obtained less than 11 days after the first yellow fever vaccination. These receptors were obtained from a man between 18 and 35 years old who received the YFV17D yellow fever vaccine. The CDR3 runs from the conserved cysteine through the conserved F or W. A D gene is named only where the DNA matches it firmly. Only part of the rows carry a size: once, few, many, or a class if the clone is expanded.

j_call clone_size d_call v_call cdr3_nt cdr3_aa
TRBJ2-2 many . TRBV6-6 TGTGCCAGCAGTTCCTATGGGACCGGGGAGCTGTTTTTT CASSSYGTGELFF
TRBJ2-3 . . TRBV6-1 TGTGCCAGCAGAGGCTCCCGGGCCACAGATACGCAGTATTTT CASRGSRATDTQYF
TRBJ1-3 many TRBD1 TRBV7-9 TGTGCCAGCAGCCCTGGACAGGGGATATATTTT CASSPGQGIYF
TRBJ1-6 few . TRBV6-6 TGTGCCACCCATCTCGCGGGTAATTCACCCCTCCACTTT CATHLAGNSPLHF
TRBJ1-1 . . TRBV20-1 TGCAGTGCCCCCAGATGGCGGGAGATGAACACTGAAGCTTTCTTT CSAPRWREMNTEAFF
TRBJ1-1 few . TRBV4-3 TGCGCCAGCAGCCAAGATGTGGGTGGCACTGAAGCTTTCTTT CASSQDVGGTEAFF
TRBJ1-2 many . TRBV16 TGTGCCAGCAGCCAATCGGGGGGGGCCGCCCCCTATGGCTACACCTTC CASSQSGGAAPYGYTF
TRBJ1-4 . . TRBV11-2 TGTGCCAGCAGCTTAGAAGGGTTTGAAAAACTGTTTTTT CASSLEGFEKLFF
TRBJ1-1 few TRBD1 TRBV5-6 TGTGCCAGCAGCTTGGGGACAGGGACCCTCCTAGCTGAAGCTTTCTTT CASSLGTGTLLAEAFF
TRBJ2-3 few TRBD2 TRBV19 TGTGCCAGTAGTATTTCGGGGGGGTTTGGCACAGATACGCAGTATTTT CASSISGGFGTDTQYF
TRBJ2-5 many . TRBV9 TGTGCCAGCAGCCCTTGGGGAAAAGAGACCCAGTACTTC CASSPWGKETQYF
TRBJ1-3 many . TRBV6-1 TGTGCCAGCAGTCGTATAGGAGAACCTGGAAACACCATATATTTT CASSRIGEPGNTIYF
TRBJ2-7 many . TRBV9 TGTGCCAGCAGCGTAGCTGGGCTAGCAGACGAGCAGTACTTC CASSVAGLADEQYF
TRBJ2-2 many . TRBV4-3 TGCGCCAGCAGCCAAGATGGGTCTAGCGGGGAGCTGTTTTTT CASSQDGSSGELFF
TRBJ2-4 many TRBD1 TRBV7-9 TGTGCCAGCAGCCCACGGACAGGACGAGCCAAAAACATTCAGTACTTC CASSPRTGRAKNIQYF
TRBJ2-2 many TRBD2 TRBV12-3/TRBV12-4 TGTGCCAGCAGCCTCGGGACTATCACCGGGGAGCTGTTTTTT CASSLGTITGELFF
TRBJ2-1 many TRBD2 TRBV12-5 TGTGCTAGTGCCATAGCGGGGGGGCTCAATGAGCAGTTCTTC CASAIAGGLNEQFF
TRBJ1-5 . . TRBV19 TGTGCCAATAGTATTATTTGGAAACACAGTCAGCCCCAGCATTTT CANSIIWKHSQPQHF
TRBJ2-1 many . TRBV20-1 TGCAGTGCTAGAGATCTTGTAACTCAGTCCCCAAATGAGCAGTTCTTC CSARDLVTQSPNEQFF
TRBJ1-3 many . TRBV5-1 TGCGCCAGCAGCTTGGTAGGGGGGGACTCTGGAAACACCATATATTTT CASSLVGGDSGNTIYF
TRBJ2-3 many . TRBV5-4 TGTGCCAGCAGGGTTGAGTGGCGGAGCACAGATACGCAGTATTTT CASRVEWRSTDTQYF
TRBJ2-3 . . TRBV11-2 TGTGCCAGCAGCCCCCGAGCACTAGCAATGGATACGCAGTATTTT CASSPRALAMDTQYF
TRBJ2-7 many . TRBV29-1 TGCAGCGTTGTCCGGACGGACGGTGGAGAGCAGTACTTC CSVVRTDGGEQYF
TRBJ2-2 many . TRBV6-5 TGTGCCAGCAGTTACTCGATGTCATATACCGGGGAGCTGTTTTTT CASSYSMSYTGELFF
TRBJ1-6 many TRBD1 TRBV5-1 TGCGCCAGCAGCTTGGGACAGGGTAGAACCACCCTCCACTTT CASSLGQGRTTLHF
TRBJ2-2 few . TRBV12-3/TRBV12-4 TGTGCCAGCAGTTTTGGGACTGGGGGCGGGGAGCTGTTTTTT CASSFGTGGGELFF
TRBJ1-5 few . TRBV6-1 TGTGCCAGCAGTGGCTACAATCAGCCCCAGCATTTT CASSGYNQPQHF
TRBJ2-1 many . TRBV4-2 TGTGCCAGCAGCCACCCCGGGGCAGAACAGTTCTTC CASSHPGAEQFF
TRBJ2-1 many . TRBV27 TGTGCCAGCTCCCCCTTAATTACGAGCTCCTACAATGAGCAGTTCTTC CASSPLITSSYNEQFF
TRBJ2-3 . TRBD1 TRBV18 TGTGCCAGCTCACGACGTGGGACAGGGAGCACAGATACGCAGTATTTT CASSRRGTGSTDTQYF
TRBJ1-1 medium-sized TRBD1 TRBV11-2 TGTGCCAGCAGTTTAGACAGGGTCTACACTGAAGCTTTCTTT CASSLDRVYTEAFF
TRBJ2-6 many TRBD1 TRBV6-1 TGTGCCAGCATGGGTTACAGGGGGCTAGCCTCTGGGGCCAACGTCCTGACTTTC CASMGYRGLASGANVLTF
TRBJ1-4 few TRBD1 TRBV9 TGTGCCAGCAGCGCGGGACAGGGGGAGGTAGCTAATGAAAAACTGTTTTTT CASSAGQGEVANEKLFF
TRBJ2-5 . . TRBV7-2 TGTGCCAGCAGCTTAGTGGCAGGCACGGGGACCCAGTACTTC CASSLVAGTGTQYF
TRBJ1-2 . . TRBV12-3/TRBV12-4 TGTGCCAGCAGTTTAGTGGGCGGTGGCTATGGCTACACCTTC CASSLVGGGYGYTF
TRBJ2-2 few . TRBV7-9 TGTGCCAGCAGCTCCGACCGGCTGGGGAACACCGGGGAGCTGTTTTTT CASSSDRLGNTGELFF
TRBJ2-7 many . TRBV7-6 TGTGCCAGCAGCTTTGAGGGGGGCGACGAGCAGTACTTC CASSFEGGDEQYF
TRBJ2-7 . . TRBV12-3/TRBV12-4 TGTGCCAGCAGATCCCAGGGGTACGCCTACGAGCAGTACTTC CASRSQGYAYEQYF
TRBJ2-7 many TRBD2 TRBV20-1 TGCAGTGCTAGAGATCTGCGGGGGTTAGCCTACGAGCAGTACTTC CSARDLRGLAYEQYF
TRBJ1-6 . . TRBV27 TGTGCCAGCAGTATTAGTCCGATTTCACCCCTCCACTTT CASSISPISPLHF
TRBJ2-5 . . TRBV7-9 TGTGCCAGCAGCTTACGAGAGGCCCAGTACTTC CASSLREAQYF